This TCR beta chain derives from a study of glioma-infiltrating T cells. The CDR3 is made up of 14 amino acids. In germline, CDR1 is DFQATT, CDR2 SNEGSKA (reference sequence). TCR alpha and beta CDR3 regions were amplified from RNA using iRepertoire nested multiplex PCR. One entry per CDR3 protein results from TCRdb running MiXCR on the multiplex PCR reads. The sample includes 150,000 to 200,000 distinct CDR3 sequences, more than 35% of them seen just once. In the case of this clonotype: Its cognate antigen is unknown. A junction boundary mismatches the germline segment, possibly from a read error.

Study observations and caveats: Above-expected tissue-blood divergence occurred in all gliomas, most in low-grade ones.

The TCR originated in a human donor with low-grade glioma or glioblastoma, undergoing nonglioma brain surgery, or in good health (not recorded which). The sequencing sample was made of glioma tissue, nonneoplastic brain tissue, or PBMCs (not recorded which). The chain uses TRBV20-1 and TRBJ2-7; TRBD2 matches 9 bases. CDR3 in DNA: TGCATTGCTAGAGCCCTAGCGGGGATTTACGAGCAGTACTTC. Residues: CIARALAGIYEQYF.